This T cell receptor beta chain emerged from a study of blood T cell repertoires in COVID-19. Researchers sorted participants into cohorts using their self-reported clinical history. Per the original data handling: Nucleated cell counts were estimated from reference gene primer amplification. The protocol was immunoSEQ multiplex PCR, while the TCRdb copy is restricted to in-frame clones and leaves out a portion. The DNA was the basis for D and trimming; V, J and clone size are from that table. Of approximately 220,000 clones listed, roughly 87% are singletons. The clonotype was recovered from a woman aged 30 to 39 with acute COVID-19. The specimen was PBMCs or T cells enriched from blood (not recorded which).

CDR3 protein: CASSHDRDEKLFF. The CDR3 region has the DNA TGCGCCAGCAGCCATGACAGGGACGAAAAACTGTTTTTT. The J gene is TRBJ1-4, the V gene TRBV4-3, with TRBD1 matching 7 bases. The junction had 3 bases not matched to a gene; V was cut back by 3 bases and J by 8 bases. This CDR3 is built from 13 residues. Germline values: CDR1 LGHNA, CDR2 YSLEER.